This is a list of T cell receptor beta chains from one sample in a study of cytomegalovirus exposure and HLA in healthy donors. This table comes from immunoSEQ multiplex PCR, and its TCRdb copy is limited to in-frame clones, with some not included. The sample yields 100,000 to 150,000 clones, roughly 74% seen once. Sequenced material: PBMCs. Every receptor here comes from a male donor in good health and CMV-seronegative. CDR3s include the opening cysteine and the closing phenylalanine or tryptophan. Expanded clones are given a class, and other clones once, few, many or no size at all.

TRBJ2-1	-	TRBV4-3	CASSQDQDYNEQFF
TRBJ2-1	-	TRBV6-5	CASSPGLAEQFF
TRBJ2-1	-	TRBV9	CASSEGTGTGGYHEQFF
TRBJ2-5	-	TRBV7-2	CASSRDTGGGRETQYF
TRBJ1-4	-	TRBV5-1	CASSRGTATNEKLFF
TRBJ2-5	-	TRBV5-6	CASSSRDRKETQYF
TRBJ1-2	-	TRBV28	CASSLRGFRGYTF
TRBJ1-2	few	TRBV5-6	CASSPLRLNYGYTF
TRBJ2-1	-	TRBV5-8	CASSPGTDGNEQFF
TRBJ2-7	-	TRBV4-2	CASSQGPLWDRDEQYF
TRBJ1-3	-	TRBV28	CASKDRADTIYF
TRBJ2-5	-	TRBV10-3	CATGTSGQAGETQYF
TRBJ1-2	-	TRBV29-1	CSVEVGTGVHGYTF
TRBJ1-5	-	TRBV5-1	CASSLLQGAQPQHF
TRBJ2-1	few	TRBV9	CASSVSGGAGEQFF
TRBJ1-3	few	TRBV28	CASSSPHDNRNTIYF
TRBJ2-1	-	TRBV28	CASSQRNEQFF
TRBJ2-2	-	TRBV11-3	CASSPGTSGSVNTGELFF
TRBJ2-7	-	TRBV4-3	CASSQESPKSFGTSGSHEQYF
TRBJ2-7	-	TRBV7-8	CASSFSSYEQYF
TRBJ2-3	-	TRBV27	CASSSLLAGGGDTQYF
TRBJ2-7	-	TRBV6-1	CASSEAGARLDEQYF
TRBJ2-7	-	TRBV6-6	CASSYTGSSYEQYF
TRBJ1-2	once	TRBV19	CASSQGEGYGYTF
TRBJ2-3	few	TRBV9	CASSGGGLAVTQYF
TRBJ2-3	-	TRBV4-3	CASSQVLAGGSTDTQYF
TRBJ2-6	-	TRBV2	CASSGGSGANVLTF
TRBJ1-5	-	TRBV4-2	CASSRGGGDQPQHF
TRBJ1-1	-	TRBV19	CASYTRTTGQTTHEAFF
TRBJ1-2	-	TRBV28	CATTQGKDYGYTF
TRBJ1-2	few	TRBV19	CASSDLGTGAGYTF
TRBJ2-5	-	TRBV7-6	CASSLGGQSGPGETQYF
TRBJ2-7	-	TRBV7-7	CASSKGQGVFYEQYF
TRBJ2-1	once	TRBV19	CATVSGRARSYNEQFF
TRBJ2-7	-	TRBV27	CASSLRRGQEQYF
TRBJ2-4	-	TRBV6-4	CASSDRAGHIQYF
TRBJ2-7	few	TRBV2	CASSVLGGDSKYF
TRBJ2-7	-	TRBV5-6	CASSLGPSGREDYEQYF
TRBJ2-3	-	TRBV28	CASSLPGMTDTQYF
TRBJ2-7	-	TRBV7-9	CASSPITGGRIYEQYF
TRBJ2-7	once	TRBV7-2	CASSLGQTSYEQYF
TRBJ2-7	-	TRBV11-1	CASSLGGTSYEQYF
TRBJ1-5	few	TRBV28	CASISFLAANQPQHF
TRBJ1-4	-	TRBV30	CARGGGAQEKLFF
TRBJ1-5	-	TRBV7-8	CASSLVVTGNQPQHF
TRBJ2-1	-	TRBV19	CASKWGLSYNEQFF
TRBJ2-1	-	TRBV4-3	CASSQDSLSRDEQFF
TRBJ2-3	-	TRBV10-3	CAIELAGTDTQYF
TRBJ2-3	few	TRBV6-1	CASSADRVPSTDTQYF
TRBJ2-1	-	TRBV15	CATSRANRGYHEQFF
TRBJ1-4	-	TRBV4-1	CASSRTGSPGPNEKLFF
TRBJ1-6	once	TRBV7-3	CASSLTGDWSSPLHF
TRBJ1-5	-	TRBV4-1	CASSQESEEPWGNQPQHF
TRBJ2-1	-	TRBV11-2	CASSPEGRLNEQFF